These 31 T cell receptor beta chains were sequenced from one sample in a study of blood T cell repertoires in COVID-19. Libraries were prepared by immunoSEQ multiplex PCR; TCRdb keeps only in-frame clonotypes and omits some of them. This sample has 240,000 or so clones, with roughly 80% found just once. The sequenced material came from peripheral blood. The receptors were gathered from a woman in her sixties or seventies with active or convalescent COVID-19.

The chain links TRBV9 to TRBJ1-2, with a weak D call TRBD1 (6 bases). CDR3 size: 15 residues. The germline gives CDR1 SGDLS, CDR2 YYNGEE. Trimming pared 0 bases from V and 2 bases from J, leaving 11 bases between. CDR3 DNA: TGTGCCAGCAGCGTAGAAGACAGGACCAACTATGGCTACACCTTC. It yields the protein CASSVEDRTNYGYTF.

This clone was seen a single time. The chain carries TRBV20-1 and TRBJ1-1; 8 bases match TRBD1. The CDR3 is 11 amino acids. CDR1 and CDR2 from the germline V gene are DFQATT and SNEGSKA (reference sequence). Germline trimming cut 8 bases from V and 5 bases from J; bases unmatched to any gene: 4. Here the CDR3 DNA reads TGCAGTCGGGACAGGCGGACTGAAGCTTTCTTT. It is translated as CSRDRRTEAFF.

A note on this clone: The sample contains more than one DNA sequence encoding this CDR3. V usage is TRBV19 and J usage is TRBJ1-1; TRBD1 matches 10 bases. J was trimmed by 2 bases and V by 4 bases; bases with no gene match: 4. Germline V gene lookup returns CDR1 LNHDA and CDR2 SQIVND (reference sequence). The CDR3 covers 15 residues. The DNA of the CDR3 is TGTGCCAGTAGTACCCGGGACAGGGGCAACACTGAAGCTTTCTTT. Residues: CASSTRDRGNTEAFF.

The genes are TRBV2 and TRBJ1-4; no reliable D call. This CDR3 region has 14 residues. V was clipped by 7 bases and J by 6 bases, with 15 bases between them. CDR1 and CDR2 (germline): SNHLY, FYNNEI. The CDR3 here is CASITGEADEKLFF. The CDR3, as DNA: TGTGCCAGCATAACCGGGGAGGCGGATGAAAAACTGTTTTTT.

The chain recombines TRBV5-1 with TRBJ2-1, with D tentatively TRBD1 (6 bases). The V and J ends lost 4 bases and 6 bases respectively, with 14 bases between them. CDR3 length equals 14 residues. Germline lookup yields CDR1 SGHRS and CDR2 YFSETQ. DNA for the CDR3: TGCGCCAGCAGCCCTCGAGCCAGGGGCAATGAGCAGTTCTTC. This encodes CASSPRARGNEQFF.

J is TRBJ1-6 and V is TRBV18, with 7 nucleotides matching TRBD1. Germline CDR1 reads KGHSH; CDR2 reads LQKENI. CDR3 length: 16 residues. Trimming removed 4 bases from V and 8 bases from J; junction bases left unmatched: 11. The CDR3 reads CASSLSMDRRYSPLHF. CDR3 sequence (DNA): TGTGCCAGCTCACTCTCGATGGACAGGCGTTATTCACCCCTCCACTTT. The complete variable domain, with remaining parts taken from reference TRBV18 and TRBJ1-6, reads NAGVMQNPRHLVRRRGQEARLRCSPMKGHSHVYWYRQLPEEGLKFMVYLQKENIIDESGMPKERFSAEFPKEGPSILRIQQVVRGDSAAYFCASSLSMDRRYSPLHFGNGTRLTVT.

The CDR3 region is CASTHGLALGWTGELFF. CDR3 nucleotides: TGTGCCAGTACCCACGGACTAGCGCTGGGGTGGACCGGGGAGCTGTTTTTT. The chain joins TRBV19 to TRBJ2-2; the match to TRBD2 covers 9 bases. Per germline, CDR1 LNHDA and CDR2 SQIVND (reference sequence). The V segment lost 7 bases and the J segment 5 bases; nucleotides outside the gene matches: 14. There are 17 residues in the CDR3.

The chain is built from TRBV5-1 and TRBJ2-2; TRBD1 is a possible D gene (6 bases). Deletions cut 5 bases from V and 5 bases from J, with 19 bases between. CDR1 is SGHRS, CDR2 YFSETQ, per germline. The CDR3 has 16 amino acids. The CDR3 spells CASRTSPGRGTGELFF. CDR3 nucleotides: TGCGCCAGCAGAACATCCCCGGGAAGGGGGACCGGGGAGCTGTTTTTT.

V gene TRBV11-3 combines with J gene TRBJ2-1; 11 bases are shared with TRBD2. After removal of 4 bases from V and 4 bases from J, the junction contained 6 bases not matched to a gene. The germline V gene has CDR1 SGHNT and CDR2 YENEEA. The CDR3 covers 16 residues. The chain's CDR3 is CASSWDSGGAYNEQFF. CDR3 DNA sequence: TGTGCCAGCAGCTGGGATAGCGGGGGGGCGTACAATGAGCAGTTCTTC. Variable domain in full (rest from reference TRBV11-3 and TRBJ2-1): EAGVVQSPRYKIIEKKQPVAFWCNPISGHNTLYWYLQNLGQGPELLIRYENEEAVDDSQLPKDRFSAERLKGVDSTLKIQPAELGDSAVYLCASSWDSGGAYNEQFFGPGTRLTVL.

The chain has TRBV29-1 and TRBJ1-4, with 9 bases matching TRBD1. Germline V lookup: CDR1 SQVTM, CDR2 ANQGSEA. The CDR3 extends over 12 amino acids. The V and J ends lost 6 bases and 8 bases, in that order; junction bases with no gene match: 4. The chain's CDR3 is CSVGTGREKLFF. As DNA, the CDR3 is TGCAGCGTGGGGACAGGGAGGGAAAAACTGTTTTTT.

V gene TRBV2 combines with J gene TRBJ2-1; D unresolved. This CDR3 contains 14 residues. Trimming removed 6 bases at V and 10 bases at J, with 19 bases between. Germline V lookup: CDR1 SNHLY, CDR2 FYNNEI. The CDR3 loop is CASSHPAHPEEQFF. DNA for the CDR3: TGTGCCAGCAGCCATCCCGCCCACCCAGAAGAGCAGTTCTTC.

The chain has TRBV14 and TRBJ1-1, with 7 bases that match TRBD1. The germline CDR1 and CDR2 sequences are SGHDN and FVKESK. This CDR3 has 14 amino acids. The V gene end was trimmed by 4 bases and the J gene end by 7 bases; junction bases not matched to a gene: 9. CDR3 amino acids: CASSRDRVRVEAFF. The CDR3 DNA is TGTGCCAGCAGCCGAGACAGGGTAAGGGTTGAAGCTTTCTTT.

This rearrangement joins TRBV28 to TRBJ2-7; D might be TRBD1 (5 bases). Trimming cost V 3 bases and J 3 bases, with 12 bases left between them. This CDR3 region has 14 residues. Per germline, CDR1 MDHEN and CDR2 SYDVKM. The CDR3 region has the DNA TGTGCCAGCAGTTTGGCCAGGGTTGGCTACGAGCAGTACTTC. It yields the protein CASSLARVGYEQYF. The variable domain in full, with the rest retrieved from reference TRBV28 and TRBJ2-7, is DVKVTQSSRYLVKRTGEKVFLECVQDMDHENMFWYRQDPGLGLRLIYFSYDVKMKEKGDIPEGYSVSREKKERFSLILESASTNQTSMYLCASSLARVGYEQYFGPGTRLTVT.

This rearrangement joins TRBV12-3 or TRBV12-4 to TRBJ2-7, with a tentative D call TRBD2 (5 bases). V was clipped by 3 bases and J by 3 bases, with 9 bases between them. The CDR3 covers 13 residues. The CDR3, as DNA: TGTGCCAGCAGTTTGAACGGACTCTACGAGCAGTACTTC. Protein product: CASSLNGLYEQYF.

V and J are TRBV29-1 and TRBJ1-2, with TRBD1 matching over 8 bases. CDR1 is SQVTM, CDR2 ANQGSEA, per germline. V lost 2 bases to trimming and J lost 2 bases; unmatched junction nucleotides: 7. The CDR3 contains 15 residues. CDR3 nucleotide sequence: TGCAGCGTTGAACCCGGACAGGGTGGCAACTATGGCTACACCTTC. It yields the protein CSVEPGQGGNYGYTF.

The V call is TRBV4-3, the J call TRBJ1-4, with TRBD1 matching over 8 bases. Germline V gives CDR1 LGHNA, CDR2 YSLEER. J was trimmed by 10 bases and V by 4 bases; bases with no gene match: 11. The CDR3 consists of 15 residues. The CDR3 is CASSLTDREVVKLFF. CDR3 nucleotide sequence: TGCGCCAGCAGCCTTACGGACAGGGAAGTGGTAAAACTGTTTTTT.

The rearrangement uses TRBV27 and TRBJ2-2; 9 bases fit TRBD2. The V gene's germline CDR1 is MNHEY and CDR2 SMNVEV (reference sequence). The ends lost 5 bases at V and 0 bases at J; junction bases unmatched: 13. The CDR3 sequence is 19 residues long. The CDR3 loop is CASSERGGGAFANTGELFF. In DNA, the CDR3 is TGTGCCAGCAGTGAACGGGGCGGGGGGGCCTTCGCGAACACCGGGGAGCTGTTTTTT.

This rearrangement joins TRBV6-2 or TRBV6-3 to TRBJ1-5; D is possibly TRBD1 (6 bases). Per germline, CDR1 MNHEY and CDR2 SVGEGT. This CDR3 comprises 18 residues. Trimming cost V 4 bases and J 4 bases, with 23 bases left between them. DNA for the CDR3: TGTGCCAGCAGTTCCCAATTGACCTCAGACAGGAATAATCAGCCCCAGCATTTT. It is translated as CASSSQLTSDRNNQPQHF.

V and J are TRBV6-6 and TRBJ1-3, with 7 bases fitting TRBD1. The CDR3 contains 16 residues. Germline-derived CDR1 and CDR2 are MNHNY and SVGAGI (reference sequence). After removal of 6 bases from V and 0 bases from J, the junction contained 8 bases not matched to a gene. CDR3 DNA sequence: TGTGCCAGCAGCCCGGGACAGCGCCTCTCTGGAAACACCATATATTTT. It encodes CASSPGQRLSGNTIYF.

The CDR3 sequence: CASSWTGNTEAFF. CDR3 nucleotides: TGTGCCAGCAGCTGGACAGGGAACACTGAAGCTTTCTTT. The chain has TRBV7-9 and TRBJ1-1; TRBD1 matches 7 bases. This CDR3 is 13 amino acids long. Germline loops: CDR1 SEHNR, CDR2 FQNEAQ (reference sequence). The V gene end was trimmed by 4 bases and the J gene end by 1 base; junction bases not matched to a gene: 0.

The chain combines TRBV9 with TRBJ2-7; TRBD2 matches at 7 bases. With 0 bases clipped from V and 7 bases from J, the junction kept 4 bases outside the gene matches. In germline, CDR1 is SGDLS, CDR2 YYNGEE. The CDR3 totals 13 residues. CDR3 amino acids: CASSVEVAGEQYF. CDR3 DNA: TGTGCCAGCAGCGTAGAGGTAGCGGGTGAGCAGTACTTC.

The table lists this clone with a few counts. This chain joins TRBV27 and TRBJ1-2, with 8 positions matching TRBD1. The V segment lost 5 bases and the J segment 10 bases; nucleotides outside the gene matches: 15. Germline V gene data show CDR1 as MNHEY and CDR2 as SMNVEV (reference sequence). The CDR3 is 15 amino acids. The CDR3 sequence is CASSLSPSTGADYTF. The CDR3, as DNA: TGTGCCAGCAGTCTGTCTCCCTCGACAGGGGCCGACTACACCTTC.

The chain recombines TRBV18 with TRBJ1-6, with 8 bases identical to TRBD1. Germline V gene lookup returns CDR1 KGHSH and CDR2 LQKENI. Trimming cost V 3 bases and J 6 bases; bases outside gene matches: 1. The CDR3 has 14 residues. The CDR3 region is CASSPTGANSPLHF. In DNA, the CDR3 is TGTGCCAGCTCACCGACAGGGGCTAATTCACCCCTCCACTTT.

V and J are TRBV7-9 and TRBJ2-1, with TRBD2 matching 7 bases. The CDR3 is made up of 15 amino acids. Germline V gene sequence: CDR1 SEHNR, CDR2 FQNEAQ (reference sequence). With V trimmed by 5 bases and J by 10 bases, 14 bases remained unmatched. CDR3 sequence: CASSPRAGSFGEQFF. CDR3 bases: TGTGCCAGCAGCCCCCGAGCGGGGAGTTTCGGAGAGCAGTTCTTC. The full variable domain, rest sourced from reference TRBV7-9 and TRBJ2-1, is DTGVSQNPRHKITKRGQNVTFRCDPISEHNRLYWYRQTLGQGPEFLTYFQNEAQLEKSRLLSDRFSAERPKGSFSTLEIQRTEQGDSAMYLCASSPRAGSFGEQFFGPGTRLTVL.

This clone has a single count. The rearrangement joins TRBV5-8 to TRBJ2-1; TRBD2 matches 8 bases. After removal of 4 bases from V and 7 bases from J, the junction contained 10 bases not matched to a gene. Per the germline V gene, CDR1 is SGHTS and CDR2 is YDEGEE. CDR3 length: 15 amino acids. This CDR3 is CASSDGTRLANEQFF. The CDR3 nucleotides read TGTGCCAGCAGCGATGGGACTAGGCTGGCTAATGAGCAGTTCTTC.

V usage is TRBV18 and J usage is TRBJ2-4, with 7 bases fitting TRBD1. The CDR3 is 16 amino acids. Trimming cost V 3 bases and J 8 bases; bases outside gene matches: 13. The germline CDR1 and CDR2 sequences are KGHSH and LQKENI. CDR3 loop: CASSPQTGKGGHIQYF. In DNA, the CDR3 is TGTGCCAGCTCACCGCAGACAGGGAAGGGTGGACACATTCAGTACTTC.

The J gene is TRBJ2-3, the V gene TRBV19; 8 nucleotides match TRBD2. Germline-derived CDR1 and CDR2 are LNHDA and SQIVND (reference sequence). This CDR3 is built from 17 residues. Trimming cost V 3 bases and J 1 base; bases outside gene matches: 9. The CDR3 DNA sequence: TGTGCCAGTAGTATCGGCGCGGGGGGCCCTGGCACAGATACGCAGTATTTT. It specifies CASSIGAGGPGTDTQYF.

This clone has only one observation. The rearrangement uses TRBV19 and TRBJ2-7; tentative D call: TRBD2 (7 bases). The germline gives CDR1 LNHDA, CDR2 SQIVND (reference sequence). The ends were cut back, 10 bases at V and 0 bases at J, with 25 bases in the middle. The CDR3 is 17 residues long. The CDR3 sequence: CATRPGQRGLTSYEQYF. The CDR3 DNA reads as TGTGCCACCCGCCCCGGACAGCGGGGCCTTACCTCCTACGAGCAGTACTTC.

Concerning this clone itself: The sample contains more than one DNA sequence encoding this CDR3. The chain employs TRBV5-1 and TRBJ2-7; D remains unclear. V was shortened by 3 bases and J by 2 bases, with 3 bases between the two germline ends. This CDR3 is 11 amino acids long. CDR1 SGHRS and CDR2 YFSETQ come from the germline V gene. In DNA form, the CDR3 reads TGCGCCAGCAGCTCTACCTACGAGCAGTACTTC. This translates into CASSSTYEQYF.

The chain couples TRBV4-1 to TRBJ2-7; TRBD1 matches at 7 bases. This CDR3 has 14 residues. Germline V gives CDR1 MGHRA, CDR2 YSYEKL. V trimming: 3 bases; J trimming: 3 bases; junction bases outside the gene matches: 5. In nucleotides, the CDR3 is TGCGCCAGCAGCCATCCGGGACAGAGCTACGAGCAGTACTTC. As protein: CASSHPGQSYEQYF.

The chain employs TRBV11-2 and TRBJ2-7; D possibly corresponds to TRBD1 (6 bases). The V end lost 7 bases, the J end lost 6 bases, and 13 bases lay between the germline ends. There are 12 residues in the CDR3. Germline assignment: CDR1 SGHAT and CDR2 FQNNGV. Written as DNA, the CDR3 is TGTGCCAGCAATCCAGGGACACGCGAGCAGTACTTC. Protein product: CASNPGTREQYF.